This T cell receptor (beta chain) was identified during a study of blood T cells in healthy people across ages (dated by TCRdb to the mid-2010s). Some background on the complete study: In model experiments, roughly one uniquely barcoded TCR beta cDNA molecule per two T cells was captured by template switching. To avoid experimental bias, donors of different ages were distributed randomly across sequencing lanes. Four age groups were formed from the donors: young (average approximately 15 years), middle-aged (roughly 38), aged (approximately 60) and long-lived (82). Age-related changes in TCR beta repertoire diversity were measured in the study by deep sequencing normalized with unique cDNA molecular identifiers. The study analyzed two additional independent replicas of 1 million unique cDNA reads from the same blood draw for two donors, one aged 18 to 29 and one aged 80 or older. The research as a whole found: Estimates of total diversity based on one million sequenced T cells were regarded as lower bounds and as underestimates. Bulk unsorted PBMC profiling prevented conclusive comparison of naive and antigen-experienced compartments. The long-lived group showed more naive CD4+ T cells, fewer expanded clones and increased TCR diversity than the aged group, suggesting age selection. Because the CMV infection status of the donors was unknown, age-related changes in expanded clonotypes may potentially have been confounded. As age increased, observed TCR beta diversity per million T cells dropped in a roughly linear way, and a significant reduction was already evident by age 40. A strong correlation was found between observed TCR beta diversity and the percentage of naive T cells measured by flow cytometry.

A remark on this clonotype: Its binding antigen is unknown. No base quality values were provided; no much bigger clone lies one nucleotide off.

Donors were around 37 systemically healthy Caucasian individuals from Russia aged about 6 to 100 years. Roughly 9.5 milliliters of peripheral blood were drawn from each donor into EDTA-treated Vacutainer tubes. Ficoll-Paque density-gradient centrifugation was used to isolate PBMCs, with at least 6.5 million per sample. Trizol reagent was used to extract total RNA from PBMCs, with at least 6 micrograms per sample. The percentages of naive CD45RAhigh/CD27high T cells were determined by flow cytometry on a PBMC aliquot from every donor. Libraries were prepared through 5' RACE. This sample was sequenced with an Illumina HiSeq 2500. A second roughly 6 to 11 cycle PCR used a sample-barcoded 5' primer and a J-beta primer mix. A template-switch 5' adaptor carrying 12 random nucleotides introduced a unique molecular identifier onto each TCR beta cDNA molecule. Each sample yielded at least 3 million CDR3-containing paired-end reads. First-strand cDNA was synthesized from all RNA with the Mint cDNA synthesis kit, primed by a TRBC-specific oligonucleotide. All cDNA was treated with uracil-DNA glycosylase and then went through a first 18-cycle PCR with the universal primers M1SS and BC2_uni_R. The paper's processing steps were these. For normalization, 1 million high-quality reads, each with a distinct molecular identifier, were randomly selected from each sample. Instead of being binned into consensus sequences, reads with shared molecular identifiers were discarded. MiTCR, with a Q25 quality threshold and the strictest error-elimination algorithm, was used for CDR3 identification, clonotype clustering and error correction. A nonparametric unseen species model using Euler transformation provided a lower-bound estimate of total TCR beta diversity. TCRdb reran the public reads through fastp at Q25 and MiXCR, keeping productive beta chains. Every entry covers one CDR3 protein and lists the most common genes and DNA from its rows. None of the V and J calls come from the authors' own analysis; TCRdb made them. The sample includes about 640,000 distinct CDR3 sequences, with roughly three fifths observed a single time. The ten largest clones represent around 37% of the sample.

For this chain, trimming is 6 bases at the V end and 2 bases at the J end, and the number of junction bases without a gene match is 5. The CDR3 spans 16 residues, from the cysteine through the phenylalanine. Here the CDR3 DNA is all that survives: 48 bases in frame from base 1. From the germline V gene, CDR1 is WSHSY and CDR2 is SAAADI. The receptor was derived from a man aged 55 to 70 in good health. The sample consisted of blood. The chain was built from TRBV10-2 and TRBJ2-1; 12 junctional bases match TRBD2. This receptor has the CDR3 CASSPPSGGAYNEQFF. The bases read TGCGCCAGCAGCCCACCTAGCGGGGGGGCCTACAATGAGCAGTTCTTC.